These 4 T cell receptor beta chains came from one sample sequenced in a study of blood T cell repertoires in COVID-19. Sequencing used immunoSEQ multiplex PCR; TCRdb keeps in-frame clones, though not all of them. In the table there are about 210,000 clones, approximately 82% of which are singletons. The specimen was peripheral blood. Receptors were obtained from a middle-aged woman with acute or convalescent COVID-19.

This clone appeared a single time. The chain employs TRBV12-3 or TRBV12-4 and TRBJ2-1; TRBD2 is a possible D gene (6 bases). V was cut by 3 bases and J by 16 bases, with 13 bases left in between. CDR3 length: 11 residues. The chain's CDR3 is CASSLDGSVFF. As DNA, the CDR3 is TGTGCCAGCAGTTTGGACGGGAGCGTATTCTTC.

The chain employs TRBV5-1 and TRBJ2-7; tentatively, D is TRBD1 (6 bases). V was pared by 5 bases and J by 3 bases, with 12 bases between. The CDR3 contains 13 residues. Germline V gene sequence: CDR1 SGHRS, CDR2 YFSETQ. In nucleotides, the CDR3 is TGCGCCAGCAGTGTCGGGGACAACTACGAGCAGTACTTC. Translating it yields CASSVGDNYEQYF.

The J gene is TRBJ2-3, the V gene TRBV7-2, with 7 nucleotides matching TRBD2. The CDR3 runs to 14 residues. The V and J ends lost 4 bases and 2 bases, in that order; junction bases with no gene match: 3. CDR1 is SGHTA and CDR2 is FQGNSA in the germline V gene. The CDR3: CASSSAGVTDTQYF. The CDR3 DNA is TGTGCCAGCAGCTCGGCGGGGGTCACAGATACGCAGTATTTT.

The CDR3 spells CASSQGSGEYGYTF. The CDR3 DNA reads as TGTGCCAGCAGCCAAGGGTCCGGGGAGTATGGCTACACCTTC. The V and J genes are TRBV3-1 (or the pseudogene TRBV3-2) and TRBJ1-2; D gene unclear. The CDR3 consists of 14 residues. V dropped 1 base and J dropped 5 bases, with 11 bases sitting between them. Germline values: CDR1 LGHDT, CDR2 YNNKEL (reference sequence).